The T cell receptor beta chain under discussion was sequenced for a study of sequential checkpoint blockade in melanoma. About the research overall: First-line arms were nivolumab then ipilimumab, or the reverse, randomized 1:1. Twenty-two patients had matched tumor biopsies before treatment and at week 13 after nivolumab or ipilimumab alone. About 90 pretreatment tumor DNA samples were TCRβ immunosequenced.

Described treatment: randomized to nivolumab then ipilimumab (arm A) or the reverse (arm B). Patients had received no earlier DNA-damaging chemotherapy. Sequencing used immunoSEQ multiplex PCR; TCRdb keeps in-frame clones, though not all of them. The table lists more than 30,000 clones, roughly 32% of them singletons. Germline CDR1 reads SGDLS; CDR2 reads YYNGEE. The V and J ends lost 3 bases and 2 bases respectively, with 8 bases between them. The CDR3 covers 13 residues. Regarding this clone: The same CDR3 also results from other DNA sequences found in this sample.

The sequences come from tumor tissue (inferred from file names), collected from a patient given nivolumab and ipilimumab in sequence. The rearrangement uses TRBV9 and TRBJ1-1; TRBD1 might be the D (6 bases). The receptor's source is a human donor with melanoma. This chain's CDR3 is CASSAQGNTEAFF. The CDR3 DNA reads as TGTGCCAGCAGCGCACAGGGAAACACTGAAGCTTTCTTT. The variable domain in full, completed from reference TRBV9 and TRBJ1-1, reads DSGVTQTPKHLITATGQRVTLRCSPRSGDLSVYWYQQSLDQGLQFLIQYYNGEERAKGNILERFSAQQFPDLHSELNLSSLELGDSALYFCASSAQGNTEAFFGQGTRLTVV.